The 27 T cell receptor beta chains given below trace back to one sample, sequenced in a study of shared clonotypes between healthy human individuals. Naivety among CD8 cells was defined by CD45RO negativity and positive CCR7 selection, thereby excluding terminally differentiated effector memory CD45RA+ cells. Using immunoSEQ multiplex PCR, the repertoire was profiled, and TCRdb retains in-frame clones only, with some absent. The data contain about 2.1 million clones, 85% to 95% of them seen just once; the ten biggest clones take up 1.5% to 2%. Sequencing was carried out using naive CD8+ T cells from PBMCs. The receptors were gathered from a young man in good health. Some clones in this sample may be carry-over from other donors' samples.

This clone came up once. V and J are TRBV6-5 and TRBJ2-7, with a weak D call TRBD1 (6 bases). From germline, CDR1 is MNHEY and CDR2 SVGAGI. Trimming removed 0 bases from V and 0 bases from J, with 12 bases in between. The CDR3 covers 16 residues. CDR3 region: CASSYSWDTSSYEQYF. CDR3 DNA: TGTGCCAGCAGTTACTCCTGGGACACTAGCTCCTACGAGCAGTACTTC.

This sequence joins TRBV4-3 and TRBJ2-3; 12 nucleotides line up with TRBD2. Germline CDR1 is LGHNA and CDR2 is YSLEER. This CDR3 is 18 amino acids long. Losses at the gene ends were 3 bases for V and 1 base for J; bases not matched to a gene: 8. CDR3 amino acids: CASSHGLAGGPGTDTQYF. CDR3 bases: TGCGCCAGCAGCCATGGGCTAGCGGGAGGGCCCGGCACAGATACGCAGTATTTT.

The rearrangement uses TRBV9 and TRBJ2-5; D may be TRBD1 (5 bases). Trimming shortened V by 4 bases and J by 2 bases, and 15 bases separated the two germline ends. CDR3 length: 15 residues. The germline V gene encodes CDR1 SGDLS and CDR2 YYNGEE. CDR3: CASSSDSDQQETQYF. CDR3 bases: TGTGCCAGCAGCTCCGACAGTGACCAACAAGAGACCCAGTACTTC.

This clone has only one observation. The chain has TRBV29-1 and TRBJ2-7; tentative D call: TRBD1 (5 bases). CDR1 SQVTM and CDR2 ANQGSEA come from the germline V gene. V was shortened by 4 bases and J by 5 bases, with 15 bases between the two germline ends. The CDR3 loop spans 13 amino acids. CDR3 residues: CSVGQIRTHEQYF. The CDR3 nucleotides read TGCAGCGTTGGTCAAATCAGGACACACGAGCAGTACTTC.

This chain joins TRBV11-2 and TRBJ2-1; the match to TRBD2 covers 9 bases. The V gene end was trimmed by 1 base and the J gene end by 0 bases; junction bases not matched to a gene: 1. There are 16 residues in the CDR3. Germline V gene lookup returns CDR1 SGHAT and CDR2 FQNNGV. CDR3 nucleotides: TGTGCCAGCAGCTTAGGACTAGCGGACTCCTACAATGAGCAGTTCTTC. Protein: CASSLGLADSYNEQFF.

This clone was recorded once. This chain links TRBV18 with TRBJ2-1; TRBD1 might be the D (6 bases). Trimming took 2 bases from V and 7 from J, leaving 9 bases between them. This CDR3 has 13 residues. In germline, CDR1 is KGHSH, CDR2 LQKENI. CDR3 in DNA: TGTGCCAGCTCACCATTAGGGGGAAATGAGCAGTTCTTC. Protein sequence: CASSPLGGNEQFF.

About this clone: Other DNA sequences in the same sample also yield this CDR3. V is TRBV6-6 and J is TRBJ2-7, with 8 bases fitting TRBD1. V was pared by 6 bases and J by 2 bases, with 0 bases of the junction left unmatched. The CDR3 is 12 residues long. CDR1 and CDR2 from the germline V gene are MNHNY and SVGAGI (reference sequence). This CDR3 is CASRDRAYEQYF. CDR3 in DNA: TGTGCCAGCAGGGACAGGGCCTACGAGCAGTACTTC.

J is TRBJ1-2 and V is TRBV5-4, with 7 nucleotides matching TRBD1. This CDR3 is built from 12 residues. Germline V gives CDR1 SGHNT, CDR2 YYREEE (reference sequence). V gave up 3 bases and J gave up 11 bases; unmatched junction bases: 7. In DNA form, the CDR3 reads TGTGCCAGCAGCTCCCCCGACAGGGTTTACACCTTC. It translates to CASSSPDRVYTF. The complete variable domain, with remaining parts taken from reference TRBV5-4 and TRBJ1-2, reads ETGVTQSPTHLIKTRGQQVTLRCSSQSGHNTVSWYQQALGQGPQFIFQYYREEENGRGNFPPRFSGLQFPNYSSELNVNALELDDSALYLCASSSPDRVYTFGSGTRLTVV.

This sequence joins TRBV7-9 and TRBJ2-1, with 7 bases lining up with TRBD1. The CDR3 is 16 residues long. Per the germline V gene, CDR1 is SEHNR and CDR2 is FQNEAQ (reference sequence). V was clipped by 6 bases and J by 2 bases; unmatched bases: 10. The CDR3 nucleotides are TGTGCCAGCAGGCCCTCGACAGGGCCTACCTACAATGAGCAGTTCTTC. Its protein product is CASRPSTGPTYNEQFF.

There are a few counts of this clone. Relative to the germline gene, one junction end is altered; a read error may explain this. The chain joins TRBV5-6 to TRBJ1-1, with unresolved D. Germline V CDR1 and CDR2: SGHDT, YYEEEE. This CDR3 is 13 amino acids long. CDR3 nucleotide sequence: TGTGCCAGCAGCCAGACTCCGAACGCTGAAGCTTTCTTT. Translating gives CASSQTPNAEAFF.

The chain is built from TRBV28 and TRBJ1-4; D gene uncertain. The CDR3 length is 17 residues. The germline V gene encodes CDR1 MDHEN and CDR2 SYDVKM. Trimming took 3 bases from V and 3 from J, leaving 17 bases between them. The CDR3: CASSFELQLGSNEKLFF. The CDR3 DNA follows: TGTGCCAGCAGTTTTGAATTACAACTGGGGTCTAATGAAAAACTGTTTTTT.

The rearrangement uses TRBV27 and TRBJ1-3, with D perhaps TRBD1 (5 bases). This CDR3 spans 16 amino acids. V lost 4 bases, J lost 0 bases, and 13 bases lay in between. CDR1 and CDR2 from the germline V gene are MNHEY and SMNVEV (reference sequence). The CDR3 protein is CASSWGLPNSGNTIYF. Written as DNA, the CDR3 is TGTGCCAGCAGTTGGGGACTGCCCAACTCTGGAAACACCATATATTTT.

This clone was found once. The chain links TRBV5-1 to TRBJ1-1; D is uncertain. This CDR3 spans 14 amino acids. V lost 1 base to trimming and J lost 4 bases, with 11 bases between them. Looked up from germline, CDR1 is SGHRS and CDR2 is YFSETQ. The CDR3 nucleotides are TGCGCCAGCAGCTTGAGTCCTAAAGGCACTGAAGCTTTCTTT. Protein: CASSLSPKGTEAFF. The variable domain in full, with the rest retrieved from reference TRBV5-1 and TRBJ1-1, is KAGVTQTPRYLIKTRGQQVTLSCSPISGHRSVSWYQQTPGQGLQFLFEYFSETQRNKGNFPGRFSGRQFSNSRSEMNVSTLELGDSALYLCASSLSPKGTEAFFGQGTRLTVV.

The genes are TRBV7-8 and TRBJ1-1; 10 nucleotides agree with TRBD1. Trimming at V came to 3 bases and at J to 10 bases, leaving 11 bases not matched to a gene. This CDR3 is 15 amino acids long. Germline V gene sequence: CDR1 SGHVS, CDR2 FQNEAQ. The CDR3 nucleotides are TGTGCCAGCAGCTTGAGACAGGGGGCGGTGGGTCTAGCTTTCTTT. Encoded protein: CASSLRQGAVGLAFF.

The CDR3 coding sequence is TGTGCCAGCTCACGGAGCCCCACTCCCGGGGTAATTGACAATGAGCAGTTCTTC. This codes for CASSRSPTPGVIDNEQFF. The chain links TRBV18 to TRBJ2-1, with D possibly matching TRBD2 (5 bases). The germline gives CDR1 KGHSH, CDR2 LQKENI. CDR3 size: 18 residues. Trimming stripped 4 bases from V and 5 bases from J, with 24 bases between.

In regard to this clone: An end of the junction differs from the germline gene, which may be a read error. The gene calls are TRBV29-1 and TRBJ1-2; 9 positions match TRBD1. This CDR3 contains 10 residues. Per the germline V gene, CDR1 is SQVTM and CDR2 is ANQGSEA. The CDR3 loop is CSVEKDRGFF. CDR3 in DNA: TGCAGCGTTGAGAAGGACAGGGGTTTTTTC.

This clone occurred a few times. This sequence joins TRBV4-2 and TRBJ1-2; tentatively, D is TRBD1 (6 bases). The germline V gene has CDR1 LGHNA and CDR2 YNFKEQ. V lost 3 bases, J lost 8 bases, and 10 bases lay in between. This CDR3 has 12 amino acids. CDR3 amino acids: CASSQTGGGYTF. The CDR3 bases are TGTGCCAGCAGCCAGACAGGCGGGGGCTACACCTTC.

The chain recombines TRBV10-3 with TRBJ1-5, with 8 bases matching TRBD1. V was pared by 2 bases and J by 5 bases, with 2 bases of the junction left unmatched. Germline lookup yields CDR1 ENHRY and CDR2 SYGVKD. The CDR3 consists of 14 residues. CDR3 nucleotides: TGTGCCATCAGTGAGGGACAGGGAGATCAGCCCCAGCATTTT. It specifies CAISEGQGDQPQHF.

The CDR3: CASSLGRGSYNEQFF. The CDR3 DNA reads TGTGCCAGCAGTTTGGGCAGGGGGTCCTACAATGAGCAGTTCTTC. The chain is built from TRBV28 and TRBJ2-1; 7 bases align to TRBD1. CDR1 MDHEN and CDR2 SYDVKM come from the germline V gene. This CDR3 is 15 amino acids long. V lost 3 bases to trimming and J lost 1 base; unmatched junction nucleotides: 3.

About this clone itself: Other DNA sequences within the sample encode an identical CDR3. CDR3 bases: TGCGCCAGCAGCTTACTGGACAGGTACAATGAGCAGTTCTTC. It is translated as CASSLLDRYNEQFF. The rearrangement uses TRBV5-1 and TRBJ2-1, with 7 nucleotides matching TRBD1. The CDR3 consists of 14 residues. Trimming took 2 bases from V and 4 from J; bases not matched to a gene: 3. CDR1 SGHRS and CDR2 YFSETQ come from the germline V gene.

The V and J genes are TRBV5-8 and TRBJ2-7; D perhaps matches TRBD1 (5 bases). V was cut by 1 base and J by 2 bases, with 7 bases left in between. Looked up from germline, CDR1 is SGHTS and CDR2 is YDEGEE. This CDR3 has 13 amino acids. Here the CDR3 reads CASSLQGTYEQYF. As DNA, the CDR3 is TGTGCCAGCAGCTTGCAGGGAACCTACGAGCAGTACTTC. The variable domain in full, completed from reference TRBV5-8 and TRBJ2-7, reads EAGVTQSPTHLIKTRGQQATLRCSPISGHTSVYWYQQALGLGLQFLLWYDEGEERNRGNFPPRFSGRQFPNYSSELNVNALELEDSALYLCASSLQGTYEQYFGPGTRLTVT.

This chain joins TRBV7-6 and TRBJ2-7; the D gene is possibly TRBD2 (6 bases). In germline, CDR1 is SGHVS, CDR2 FNYEAQ. The CDR3 contains 21 residues. Between the trimmed V and J ends, which lost 0 bases and 3 bases, there was a span of 30 bases. The chain's CDR3 is CASSLAQGQGYSGVEGYEQYF. Written as DNA, the CDR3 is TGTGCCAGCAGCTTAGCCCAGGGCCAAGGGTACTCGGGAGTGGAGGGCTACGAGCAGTACTTC.

This chain joins TRBV5-1 and TRBJ2-7; 8 positions agree with TRBD2. Germline trimming cut 0 bases from V and 5 bases from J; bases unmatched to any gene: 1. This CDR3 comprises 13 residues. Looked up from germline, CDR1 is SGHRS and CDR2 is YFSETQ. The DNA for the CDR3 is TGCGCCAGCAGCTTGGCGGGAGGGAACGAGCAGTACTTC. Translation: CASSLAGGNEQYF.

J is TRBJ2-7 and V is TRBV10-3, with 15 positions matching TRBD2. This CDR3 comprises 20 residues. Per germline, CDR1 ENHRY and CDR2 SYGVKD. With 3 bases clipped from V and 0 bases from J, the junction kept 12 bases outside the gene matches. The CDR3 region is CAISDPTGTSGRKSSYEQYF. The CDR3 DNA reads TGTGCCATCAGTGACCCAACCGGGACTAGCGGGAGGAAGAGCTCCTACGAGCAGTACTTC.

This chain links TRBV27 with TRBJ1-1; no clear D gene. This CDR3 spans 15 amino acids. Looked up from germline, CDR1 is MNHEY and CDR2 is SMNVEV (reference sequence). With 3 bases removed from V and 6 bases from J, the gap between germline ends came to 17 bases. The CDR3 nucleotides are TGTGCCAGCAGTTTTAGTAGGGCCCTGAGGGCTGAAGCTTTCTTT. It codes for CASSFSRALRAEAFF.

The genes are TRBV5-1 and TRBJ2-3; D unclear. The CDR3 has 12 residues. Per germline, CDR1 SGHRS and CDR2 YFSETQ. The V end lost 6 bases, the J end lost 4 bases, and 9 bases lay between the germline ends. The CDR3 sequence is CASTQGADTQYF. The CDR3 DNA follows: TGCGCCAGCACCCAAGGCGCAGATACGCAGTATTTT.

The chain joins TRBV28 to TRBJ2-7, with D possibly being TRBD2 (5 bases). Germline V gene data show CDR1 as MDHEN and CDR2 as SYDVKM. The V and J ends lost 3 bases and 6 bases respectively, with 15 bases between them. The CDR3 has 14 residues. The CDR3 DNA reads TGTGCCAGCAGTTTTGGGGAGATATTGGTCGAGCAGTACTTC. It yields the protein CASSFGEILVEQYF.